What follows are 18 T cell receptor beta chains derived from one specimen sequenced in a study of OX40 agonist ivuxolimab in advanced cancers. Measured with immunoSEQ multiplex PCR; TCRdb has only the in-frame clones, and not every one. The sample records about 28,000 clones, around 80% being singletons. The input for sequencing was CD4+ or CD8+ T cells sorted from blood, taken in a trial of the OX40 agonist ivuxolimab. The source is an adult with an advanced solid tumor such as melanoma, head and neck, liver or kidney cancer.

The chain joins TRBV28 to TRBJ2-7; perhaps TRBD1 as D (5 bases). CDR1 MDHEN and CDR2 SYDVKM come from the germline V gene. Between the trimmed V and J ends, which lost 3 bases and 3 bases, there was a span of 12 bases. The CDR3 contains 14 residues. The CDR3 nucleotides are TGTGCCAGCAGTTTGGCGGACAAGAACTACGAGCAGTACTTC. Translated: CASSLADKNYEQYF.

A single count supports this clone. The V gene is TRBV4-1, the J gene TRBJ1-6; TRBD1 might be the D (5 bases). Germline V gives CDR1 MGHRA, CDR2 YSYEKL. The CDR3 consists of 16 residues. The V and J ends lost 4 bases and 8 bases respectively, with 18 bases between them. The CDR3: CASSPREGRADSPLHF. The CDR3 DNA is TGCGCCAGCAGCCCCCGCGAGGGGAGGGCGGATTCACCCCTCCACTTT.

The chain has TRBV27 and TRBJ2-3, with 9 bases aligning to TRBD2. The CDR3 is made up of 15 amino acids. Germline-derived CDR1 and CDR2 are MNHEY and SMNVEV (reference sequence). The V segment lost 4 bases and the J segment 3 bases; nucleotides outside the gene matches: 5. CDR3 DNA sequence: TGTGCCAGCAGTTACCTAGCGGGATTGACAGATACGCAGTATTTT. Encoded protein: CASSYLAGLTDTQYF.

This chain links TRBV29-1 with TRBJ1-3; maybe TRBD1 (5 bases). In germline, CDR1 is SQVTM, CDR2 ANQGSEA. The CDR3 covers 14 residues. The ends were cut back, 1 base at V and 4 bases at J, with 11 bases in the middle. In nucleotides, the CDR3 is TGCAGCGTTGAAGGGGAGGGGTACGGAAACACCATATATTTT. It yields the protein CSVEGEGYGNTIYF.

The chain is built from TRBV2 and TRBJ2-3; D gene uncertain. Germline-derived CDR1 and CDR2 are SNHLY and FYNNEI. V was pared by 6 bases and J by 5 bases, with 15 bases between. The CDR3 is made up of 14 amino acids. CDR3 sequence (DNA): TGTGCCAGCAGCGAGATAGATGCTCGAGATACGCAGTATTTT. Translating gives CASSEIDARDTQYF.

A word on this clone: Other nucleotide sequences from this sample produce the same CDR3. The chain recombines TRBV5-1 with TRBJ2-7, with D unresolved. V shed 0 bases and J shed 3 bases, with 1 base lying between them. The germline gives CDR1 SGHRS, CDR2 YFSETQ. CDR3 length: 11 residues. Written as DNA, the CDR3 is TGCGCCAGCAGCTTGGACTACGAGCAGTACTTC. Protein product: CASSLDYEQYF. Full variable domain (outside the CDR3, taken from reference TRBV5-1 and TRBJ2-7): KAGVTQTPRYLIKTRGQQVTLSCSPISGHRSVSWYQQTPGQGLQFLFEYFSETQRNKGNFPGRFSGRQFSNSRSEMNVSTLELGDSALYLCASSLDYEQYFGPGTRLTVT.

This rearrangement joins TRBV9 to TRBJ2-1; D is perhaps TRBD2 (5 bases). Trimming shortened V by 4 bases and J by 5 bases, and 13 bases separated the two germline ends. CDR1 SGDLS and CDR2 YYNGEE come from the germline V gene. The CDR3 has 14 amino acids. CDR3 amino acids: CASSLEGLHNEQFF. DNA of the CDR3: TGTGCCAGCAGCCTGGAAGGACTCCACAATGAGCAGTTCTTC.

The V gene is TRBV9, the J gene TRBJ1-4, with D possibly matching TRBD1 (5 bases). CDR1 and CDR2 (germline): SGDLS, YYNGEE. V shed 4 bases and J shed 5 bases, with 15 bases lying between them. The CDR3 totals 15 residues. The CDR3 loop is CASSMTGTLNEKLFF. CDR3 DNA sequence: TGTGCCAGCAGCATGACCGGGACCCTAAATGAAAAACTGTTTTTT.

This chain connects TRBV2 to TRBJ2-3, with D unresolved. CDR1 is SNHLY and CDR2 is FYNNEI in the germline V gene. This CDR3 region has 13 residues. The V end was cut by 3 bases, the J end by 5 bases, with 9 bases between. CDR3 sequence reads: CASSEGWGDTQYF. For the CDR3, the DNA is TGTGCCAGCAGTGAGGGGTGGGGAGATACGCAGTATTTT.

This sequence joins TRBV19 and TRBJ2-1; 7 bases line up with TRBD2. V lost 7 bases and J lost 0; bases outside the gene matches: 6. The CDR3 spans 15 residues. Per germline, CDR1 LNHDA and CDR2 SQIVND (reference sequence). CDR3 DNA sequence: TGTGCCAGTACCCCCCTAGCGGCCTCCTACAATGAGCAGTTCTTC. Residues: CASTPLAASYNEQFF.

The rearrangement uses TRBV27 and TRBJ1-5; D not resolved. CDR1 MNHEY and CDR2 SMNVEV come from the germline V gene (reference sequence). This CDR3 has 14 residues. Trimming removed 4 bases from V and 2 bases from J, with 9 bases in between. The CDR3 DNA is TGTGCCAGCAGTTCTCGGCTGGGCAATCAGCCCCAGCATTTT. It translates to CASSSRLGNQPQHF.

Within the sample, this clone is medium-sized. V usage is TRBV6-1 and J usage is TRBJ2-7; no definite D call. V was cut by 3 bases and J by 7 bases, with 10 bases left in between. CDR1 and CDR2 from the germline V gene are MNHNS and SASEGT. This CDR3 comprises 12 residues. As DNA, the CDR3 is TGTGCCAGCAGTGACTGGACCTCGGAGCAGTACTTC. This sequence encodes CASSDWTSEQYF.

The sample holds a few counts of this clone. The rearrangement uses TRBV27 and TRBJ2-7, with 8 bases matching TRBD1. The trim removed 5 bases at V and 3 bases at J, leaving 6 bases unmatched. Germline CDR1 MNHEY, CDR2 SMNVEV (reference sequence). The CDR3 is made up of 14 amino acids. The DNA of the CDR3 is TGTGCCAGCAGTACAGGACAGGGTCTCTACGAGCAGTACTTC. Its translation: CASSTGQGLYEQYF.

This clone has just one count. The chain links TRBV18 to TRBJ2-1; D gene uncertain. The CDR3 totals 12 residues. Per germline, CDR1 KGHSH and CDR2 LQKENI. Trimming took off 2 bases at V and 6 bases at J, with 5 bases between the two ends. DNA for the CDR3: TGTGCCAGCTCACCATCCCTCAATGAGCAGTTCTTC. It specifies CASSPSLNEQFF. The full variable domain, in which reference TRBV18 and TRBJ2-1 provide the parts outside the CDR3, is NAGVMQNPRHLVRRRGQEARLRCSPMKGHSHVYWYRQLPEEGLKFMVYLQKENIIDESGMPKERFSAEFPKEGPSILRIQQVVRGDSAAYFCASSPSLNEQFFGPGTRLTVL.

This chain links TRBV6-6 with TRBJ1-2; D might be TRBD1 (6 bases). The length of the CDR3 is 15 residues. CDR1 is MNHNY and CDR2 is SVGAGI in the germline V gene (reference sequence). Trimming took 8 bases from V and 0 from J, leaving 16 bases between them. DNA of the CDR3: TGTGCCAGCTCTGAGACAGGTACAACTAACTATGGCTACACCTTC. It yields the protein CASSETGTTNYGYTF.

The chain couples TRBV7-9 to TRBJ2-7; D is possibly TRBD2 (6 bases). The CDR3 has 12 residues. Looked up from germline, CDR1 is SEHNR and CDR2 is FQNEAQ (reference sequence). V was shortened by 6 bases and J by 4 bases, with 10 bases between the two germline ends. CDR3 residues: CASSADYYEQYF. CDR3 nucleotide sequence: TGTGCCAGCAGTGCGGACTATTACGAGCAGTACTTC.

The V gene is TRBV7-9, the J gene TRBJ2-7; 7 nucleotides align to TRBD1. V lost 6 bases, J lost 4 bases, and 15 bases stayed unmatched. Per the germline V gene, CDR1 is SEHNR and CDR2 is FQNEAQ (reference sequence). CDR3 size: 16 residues. In nucleotides, the CDR3 is TGTGCCAGCAGAGCCCCGGAGGTACAGGGGATTTACGAGCAGTACTTC. Its protein is CASRAPEVQGIYEQYF.

V usage is TRBV11-2 and J usage is TRBJ1-4, with D possibly TRBD1 on 6 matching bases. V was shortened by 4 bases and J by 8 bases, with 14 bases between the two germline ends. Germline V lookup: CDR1 SGHAT, CDR2 FQNNGV. There are 14 residues in the CDR3. The CDR3: CASSYTGFAEKLFF. The CDR3 nucleotides are TGTGCCAGCAGCTATACAGGGTTTGCAGAAAAACTGTTTTTT.